The rows below give T cell receptor beta chains drawn from one sample of a study of T cell changes during pregnancy in multiple sclerosis. The repertoire was sequenced with immunoSEQ multiplex PCR; TCRdb's copy has only in-frame clones and lacks some. The profile shows tens of thousands of clones, about 91% of them singletons. The sequences come from CD4+ T cells from peripheral blood mononuclear cells, collected in the third trimester of pregnancy. Receptors were obtained from a female donor in good health, enrolled as a control in a pregnancy study. CDR3s include the opening cysteine and the closing phenylalanine or tryptophan. Each record gives: D gene, V gene, J gene, CDR3 protein. D genes are given only for firm matches.

>-|TRBV5-6|TRBJ1-6
CASSWMGPVNSPLHF
>-|TRBV5-6|TRBJ1-1
CASSLTGTEAFF
>-|TRBV14|TRBJ1-1
CASRLESRGNTEAFF
>TRBD2|TRBV10-1|TRBJ2-3
CASSESSSGVKDTQYF
>TRBD1|TRBV9|TRBJ2-5
CASSVSGYRGQTQYF
>TRBD2|TRBV7-2|TRBJ2-7
CASSRQSGGAYEQYF
>-|TRBV9|TRBJ1-2
CASSVQGGYGYTF
>-|TRBV10-1|TRBJ2-1
CAPGEGRDKSEQFF
>-|TRBV4-1|TRBJ1-4
CASSQEAGYKNYEKLFF
>TRBD2|TRBV18|TRBJ2-3
CASSTTLAASTDTQYF
>TRBD1|TRBV5-1|TRBJ1-2
CASSFGTAISNYGYTF
>-|TRBV7-9|TRBJ1-2
CASSLGAGDYGYTF
>-|TRBV7-9|TRBJ1-2
CASSLVYRENYGYTF
>TRBD1|TRBV10-1|TRBJ2-1
CASSSGQGDEQFF
>TRBD1|TRBV28|TRBJ1-4
CASSLTGQPNEKLFF
>TRBD1|TRBV2|TRBJ2-7
CASKPRQGPYEQYF
>-|TRBV19|TRBJ1-5
CASSRDIATLNNQPQHF
>TRBD1|TRBV4-3|TRBJ1-3
CASSQERGGGGNTIYF
>TRBD2|TRBV5-4|TRBJ2-1
CASRALTSAYNEQFF
>TRBD1|TRBV7-8|TRBJ1-6
CASSGAGTGRPSPLHF
>TRBD1|TRBV27|TRBJ2-3
CASRGTVLDTQYF
>TRBD1|TRBV5-6|TRBJ2-1
CASSGVGQGVSVF
>TRBD2|TRBV18|TRBJ2-1
CASSQTQAGGPPGSYNEQFF
>-|TRBV18|TRBJ2-3
CASSPGEDTQYF
>-|TRBV5-3|TRBJ2-1
CARFRGRSNEQFF
>-|TRBV18|TRBJ1-5
CASSPPGDGQPQHF